The TCR beta chain described here comes from a study of CD8 T cells in ankylosing spondylitis. The study, taken as a whole, reports: Seemingly characteristic of ankylosing spondylitis blood was a TCR beta motif consisting of several highly homologous variants.

A note on this clonotype: Its antigen is as yet unknown.

The CDR3 covers 14 residues. V was clipped by 6 bases and J by 5 bases; unmatched bases: 3. CDR1 MNHNS and CDR2 SASEGT come from the germline V gene. Using its own MiXCR run on the 5' RACE reads, TCRdb lists one record per CDR3 protein. The sample carries some 130,000 distinct CDR3 sequences, about 8% recorded once. The chain uses TRBV6-1 and TRBJ2-7; 14 positions match TRBD2. The sequenced sample consisted of synovial fluid, either unsorted or a sorted T cell fraction (not recorded which). This TCR derives from a male donor with ankylosing spondylitis. The CDR3, as DNA: TGTGCCAGCAGGACTAGCGGGAGGGTAGACGAGCAGTACTTC. Translation gives CASRTSGRVDEQYF.